Below, 5 T cell receptor beta chains from the same sample are listed, as sequenced in a study of shared clonotypes between healthy human individuals. Only in-frame clones appear in the TCRdb table, and some are missing; sequencing was by immunoSEQ multiplex PCR. The sample records under 2,500,000 clones, around 95% being singletons. The material sequenced was naive CD4+ T cells sorted from blood. Subset noted: CD45RA+ positively selected. The origin of the receptors is a young man in good health.

This clone was found once. The chain combines TRBV5-6 with TRBJ2-3; TRBD2 matches at 7 bases. Germline CDR1 and CDR2: SGHDT and YYEEEE. The CDR3 runs to 16 residues. V gave up 2 bases and J gave up 2 bases; unmatched junction bases: 8. The CDR3 here is CASSFFSGGSTDTQYF. CDR3 nucleotide sequence: TGTGCCAGCAGCTTCTTTTCGGGAGGATCCACAGATACGCAGTATTTT.

The chain is built from TRBV19 and TRBJ2-2; tentatively, D is TRBD2 (7 bases). Germline loops: CDR1 LNHDA, CDR2 SQIVND (reference sequence). The V gene lost 5 bases and the J gene lost 1 base, with 14 bases spanning the gap. CDR3 length: 16 amino acids. This chain's CDR3 is CASSWTRGRNTGELFF. As DNA, the CDR3 is TGTGCCAGTAGTTGGACGCGGGGGCGGAACACCGGGGAGCTGTTTTTT.

The chain combines TRBV5-1 with TRBJ2-1; 7 positions match TRBD2. V dropped 0 bases and J dropped 3; count of bases not matched to a gene: 6. Germline V lookup: CDR1 SGHRS, CDR2 YFSETQ. CDR3 size: 16 residues. In DNA, the CDR3 is TGCGCCAGCAGCTTGGGGTCCCTAGCGGACTACAATGAGCAGTTCTTC. Its translation is CASSLGSLADYNEQFF.

This clone was observed a single time. V gene TRBV7-2 combines with J gene TRBJ2-5; TRBD1 agrees at 8 bases. V shed 1 base and J 2 bases; nucleotides not matched to a gene: 3. Germline V gene data show CDR1 as SGHTA and CDR2 as FQGNSA. The CDR3 is 15 amino acids. CDR3 sequence: CASSLGGTGQETQYF. The CDR3 bases are TGTGCCAGCAGCTTAGGGGGGACAGGACAAGAGACCCAGTACTTC.

The chain joins TRBV5-4 to TRBJ1-2; the D is unclear. The length of the CDR3 is 15 residues. The germline V gene encodes CDR1 SGHNT and CDR2 YYREEE (reference sequence). The germline V and J ends were trimmed by 4 bases and 0 bases, with 13 bases remaining between them. CDR3 sequence (DNA): TGTGCCAGCAGCGATCCGGAGTTAGCTAACTATGGCTACACCTTC. This translates into CASSDPELANYGYTF.